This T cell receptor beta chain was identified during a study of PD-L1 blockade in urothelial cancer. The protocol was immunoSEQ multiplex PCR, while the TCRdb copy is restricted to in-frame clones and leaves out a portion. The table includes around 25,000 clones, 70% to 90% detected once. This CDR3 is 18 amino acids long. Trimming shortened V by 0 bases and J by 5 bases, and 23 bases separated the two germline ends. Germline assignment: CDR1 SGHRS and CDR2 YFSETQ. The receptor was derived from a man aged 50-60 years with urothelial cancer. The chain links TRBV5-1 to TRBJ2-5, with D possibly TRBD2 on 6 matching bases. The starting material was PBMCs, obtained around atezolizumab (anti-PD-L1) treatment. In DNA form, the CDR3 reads TGCGCCAGCAGCTTGGGCGAGCGGGCCACAGGCGCCATCGAGACCCAGTACTTC. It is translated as CASSLGERATGAIETQYF.